A selection of T cell receptor beta chains follows, all from one sample in a study of metastatic and nonmetastatic thyroid tumors. Via MiXCR, TCRdb re-called the PCR reads. Of around 31,000 clones listed, 14% to 15% were seen once; the top ten hold around a fifth. The sequencing sample was made of blood. The receptors come from a male donor with papillary thyroid cancer or a benign thyroid nodule (not recorded which). Some clones in this sample may be carry-over from other donors' samples. Both conserved end residues are part of each CDR3. Each record gives: J gene, CDR3 length, V gene, D gene, clone size, CDR3 protein, CDR3 DNA. D genes are given only for firm matches. Not all rows give a size; the values are once, few, many and, for expanded clones, a class.

J: TRBJ1-6
length: 16
V: TRBV5-4
D: -
size: many
CDR3: CASSLSTFNTNSPLHF
DNA: TGTGCCAGCAGCTTGTCAACGTTTAACACCAATTCACCCCTCCACTTT

J: TRBJ2-3
length: 15
V: TRBV7-2
D: -
size: many
CDR3: CASSPSNIGTDTQYF
DNA: TGTGCCAGCAGCCCATCCAACATCGGCACAGATACGCAGTATTTT

J: TRBJ2-7
length: 13
V: TRBV6-1
D: -
size: many
CDR3: CASSVARDYEQYF
DNA: TGTGCCAGCAGTGTGGCCAGGGACTACGAGCAGTACTTC

J: TRBJ2-1
length: 15
V: TRBV10-3
D: TRBD2
size: many
CDR3: CAISESTSGTNEQFF
DNA: TGTGCCATCAGTGAGTCAACTAGCGGGACCAATGAGCAGTTCTTC

J: TRBJ2-3
length: 15
V: TRBV5-1
D: -
size: many
CDR3: CASSLALGLTDTQYF
DNA: TGCGCCAGCAGTCTAGCATTGGGGCTCACAGATACGCAGTATTTT

J: TRBJ2-4
length: 14
V: TRBV28
D: -
size: many
CDR3: CASSLPGAKNIQYF
DNA: TGTGCCAGCAGTTTACCTGGAGCCAAAAACATTCAGTACTTC

J: TRBJ2-5
length: 12
V: TRBV5-1
D: -
size: -
CDR3: CASSTNQETQYF
DNA: TGCGCCAGCAGCACAAACCAAGAGACCCAGTACTTC

J: TRBJ2-3
length: 18
V: TRBV11-1
D: -
size: many
CDR3: CASSSPIFGGFSTDTQYF
DNA: TGTGCCAGCAGCAGCCCCATTTTTGGGGGATTTAGCACAGATACGCAGTATTTT

J: TRBJ1-6
length: 15
V: TRBV28
D: -
size: -
CDR3: CASKQYSSYNSPLHF
DNA: TGTGCCAGCAAGCAGTATAGCTCCTATAATTCACCCCTCCACTTT

J: TRBJ1-4
length: 19
V: TRBV20-1
D: -
size: many
CDR3: CSASPWNSVSAGTNEKLFF
DNA: TGCAGTGCCTCCCCATGGAACAGCGTTTCGGCGGGAACTAATGAAAAACTGTTTTTT

J: TRBJ2-7
length: 14
V: TRBV7-2
D: -
size: many
CDR3: CASRGGQGAQEQYF
DNA: TGTGCCAGCCGGGGAGGGCAGGGGGCGCAAGAGCAGTACTTC

J: TRBJ2-7
length: 16
V: TRBV6-5
D: -
size: many
CDR3: CASSYAPSSGAYEQYF
DNA: TGTGCCAGCAGTTATGCCCCCTCTTCGGGAGCCTACGAGCAGTACTTC

J: TRBJ2-7
length: 15
V: TRBV15
D: -
size: many
CDR3: CATSRGGGSPYEQYF
DNA: TGTGCCACCAGCAGAGGTGGAGGGAGTCCCTACGAGCAGTACTTC

J: TRBJ2-2
length: 14
V: TRBV10-2
D: TRBD1
size: many
CDR3: CASSESEAGQVLFF
DNA: TGCGCCAGCAGTGAGTCCGAGGCGGGACAGGTGCTGTTTTTT

J: TRBJ2-1
length: 14
V: TRBV6-1
D: TRBD2
size: -
CDR3: CASSHAGGSNEQFF
DNA: TGTGCCAGCAGTCATGCGGGGGGGTCCAATGAGCAGTTCTTC

J: TRBJ2-6
length: 17
V: TRBV11-2
D: -
size: once
CDR3: CASSLGRHVVGVNVLTF
DNA: TGTGCCAGCAGCTTAGGACGACACGTTGTTGGGGTCAACGTCCTGACTTTC

J: TRBJ2-1
length: 13
V: TRBV29-1
D: TRBD2
size: many
CDR3: CSALGLAGQEQFF
DNA: TGCAGCGCCCTGGGGCTAGCGGGCCAGGAGCAGTTCTTC

J: TRBJ2-3
length: 15
V: TRBV28
D: TRBD1
size: few
CDR3: CASSLTGDLQITQYF
DNA: TGTGCCAGCAGTTTGACAGGGGATTTACAGATCACGCAGTATTTT

J: TRBJ2-5
length: 16
V: TRBV10-1
D: TRBD2
size: many
CDR3: CASSEGLAGGQETQYF
DNA: TGCGCCAGCAGTGAAGGACTAGCGGGAGGTCAAGAGACCCAGTACTTC

J: TRBJ1-5
length: 13
V: TRBV20-1
D: -
size: -
CDR3: CSAREEVYQPQHF
DNA: TGCAGTGCTAGAGAGGAAGTGTATCAGCCCCAGCATTTT

J: TRBJ2-1
length: 13
V: TRBV2
D: -
size: medium-sized
CDR3: CASSVLIVNEQFF
DNA: TGTGCCAGCAGTGTCCTGATTGTCAATGAGCAGTTCTTC

J: TRBJ2-7
length: 12
V: TRBV28
D: -
size: many
CDR3: CASSLRGGEQYF
DNA: TGTGCCAGCAGTCTTAGGGGCGGCGAGCAGTACTTC

J: TRBJ2-3
length: 12
V: TRBV20-1
D: -
size: many
CDR3: CSASWAANTQYF
DNA: TGCAGTGCTAGTTGGGCGGCGAATACGCAGTATTTT

J: TRBJ2-1
length: 16
V: TRBV4-1
D: -
size: many
CDR3: CASSQDNSGPYNEQFF
DNA: TGCGCCAGCAGCCAAGATAATAGCGGACCCTACAATGAGCAGTTCTTC

J: TRBJ1-1
length: 14
V: TRBV20-1
D: -
size: many
CDR3: CSARDANLNTEAFF
DNA: TGCAGTGCTAGAGACGCAAACTTAAACACTGAAGCTTTCTTT

J: TRBJ2-3
length: 13
V: TRBV10-2
D: -
size: many
CDR3: CASSVRLTDTQYF
DNA: TGCGCCAGCAGTGTGAGACTCACAGATACGCAGTATTTT

J: TRBJ1-5
length: 13
V: TRBV6-1
D: -
size: few
CDR3: CAIPGLGNQPQHF
DNA: TGTGCCATCCCAGGCCTGGGGAACCAGCCCCAGCATTTT

J: TRBJ2-2
length: 15
V: TRBV24-1
D: -
size: many
CDR3: CATSEHRGGTGELFF
DNA: TGTGCCACCAGTGAGCACAGGGGAGGCACCGGGGAGCTGTTTTTT

J: TRBJ2-3
length: 16
V: TRBV7-3
D: TRBD2
size: -
CDR3: CASIQGTSGVTDTQYF
DNA: TGTGCCAGCATCCAGGGTACTAGCGGGGTCACAGATACGCAGTATTTT

J: TRBJ1-2
length: 15
V: TRBV7-2
D: -
size: many
CDR3: CASSPRQANNYGYTF
DNA: TGTGCCAGCAGCCCCCGACAGGCAAATAACTATGGCTACACCTTC

J: TRBJ2-7
length: 14
V: TRBV5-1
D: -
size: -
CDR3: CASSLSVAAYEQYF
DNA: TGCGCCAGCAGCTTGTCCGTGGCGGCCTACGAGCAATACTTC

J: TRBJ2-5
length: 23
V: TRBV6-2/TRBV6-3
D: -
size: -
CDR3: CASSYIGLEQFFGPGTKGETQYF
DNA: -

J: TRBJ2-7
length: 16
V: TRBV7-9
D: TRBD2
size: many
CDR3: CASSPRGTSGSYEQYF
DNA: TGTGCCAGCAGCCCGCGAGGGACTAGCGGGAGTTACGAGCAGTACTTC

J: TRBJ1-6
length: 14
V: TRBV15
D: -
size: many
CDR3: CATSKEVADSPLHF
DNA: TGTGCCACCAGCAAGGAAGTGGCCGATTCACCCCTCCACTTT

J: TRBJ1-6
length: 13
V: TRBV20-1
D: -
size: -
CDR3: CSARGGRNSPLHF
DNA: TGCAGTGCTAGGGGGGGGAGGAATTCACCCCTCCACTTT

J: TRBJ1-6
length: 13
V: TRBV10-3
D: TRBD1
size: many
CDR3: CATQGQGNSPLHF
DNA: TGTGCCACCCAAGGACAGGGAAATTCACCCCTCCACTTT

J: TRBJ2-1
length: 16
V: TRBV24-1
D: TRBD2
size: many
CDR3: CATSDRTSGPYNEQFF
DNA: TGTGCCACCAGTGATAGGACTAGCGGACCTTACAATGAGCAGTTCTTC

J: TRBJ1-5
length: 15
V: TRBV7-9
D: -
size: many
CDR3: CASSPGLGPNQPQHF
DNA: TGTGCCAGCAGCCCGGGATTGGGGCCCAATCAGCCCCAGCATTTT